A selection of T cell receptor beta chains follows, all from one sample in a study of tumor-infiltrating lymphocytes in localized non-small cell lung cancer. TCRdb's copy holds only in-frame clones and misses some; the assay was immunoSEQ multiplex PCR. The profile shows roughly 12,000 clones, roughly 67% of them singletons. The sequencing sample was made of lung tumor tissue. The receptors originated from a human donor with non-small cell lung cancer. The CDR3 runs from the conserved cysteine through the conserved F or W. Each record gives: clone size, CDR3 length, J gene, D gene, V gene, CDR3 DNA, CDR3 protein. D genes are given only for firm matches. Where a row states a size, it is once, few, many or the class of an expanded clone; other rows omit it.

abundance: medium-sized
len: 15
j_gene: TRBJ1-2
d_gene: TRBD1
v_gene: TRBV5-5
CDR3nt: TGTGCCAGCAGCTTGGGGCCACAGGGGTACTATGGCTACACCTTC
CDR3aa: CASSLGPQGYYGYTF

abundance: .
len: 13
j_gene: TRBJ2-7
d_gene: .
v_gene: TRBV6-1
CDR3nt: TGTGCCATCGGGGGAGGCTACTCCTACGAGCAGTACTTC
CDR3aa: CAIGGGYSYEQYF

abundance: .
len: 15
j_gene: TRBJ1-2
d_gene: TRBD1
v_gene: TRBV5-1
CDR3nt: TGCGCCAGCAGCTTGGAAAGGACAGGGGGTGTCGGCTACACCTTC
CDR3aa: CASSLERTGGVGYTF

abundance: once
len: 15
j_gene: TRBJ2-7
d_gene: TRBD1
v_gene: TRBV2
CDR3nt: TGTGCCAGCACCCCAAATCCGGGACAGGGCTACGAGCAGTACTTC
CDR3aa: CASTPNPGQGYEQYF

abundance: .
len: 16
j_gene: TRBJ2-5
d_gene: .
v_gene: TRBV14
CDR3nt: TGTGCCAGCAGCCAAGTTTCGGGGGCCCGCCAAGAGACCCAGTACTTC
CDR3aa: CASSQVSGARQETQYF

abundance: few
len: 11
j_gene: TRBJ2-7
d_gene: .
v_gene: TRBV7-9
CDR3nt: TGTGCCAGCAGCTTATACTACGAGCAGTACTTC
CDR3aa: CASSLYYEQYF

abundance: .
len: 16
j_gene: TRBJ1-5
d_gene: TRBD1
v_gene: TRBV7-9
CDR3nt: TGTGCCAGCAGCCGATCGGGACAGGGGGGCAATCAGCCCCAGCATTTT
CDR3aa: CASSRSGQGGNQPQHF

abundance: medium-sized
len: 14
j_gene: TRBJ2-7
d_gene: TRBD1
v_gene: TRBV4-1
CDR3nt: TGCGCCAGCAGCCAAAAGTGGACAGGGTACGAGCAGTACTTC
CDR3aa: CASSQKWTGYEQYF

abundance: few
len: 11
j_gene: TRBJ1-3
d_gene: .
v_gene: TRBV10-3
CDR3nt: TGTGCCATCAGGGAAGGGGACACCATATATTTT
CDR3aa: CAIREGDTIYF

abundance: .
len: 15
j_gene: TRBJ1-2
d_gene: .
v_gene: TRBV6-1
CDR3nt: TGTGCCAGCAGTGAAGCAGGCACCGGAGACTATGGCTACACCTTC
CDR3aa: CASSEAGTGDYGYTF

abundance: .
len: 16
j_gene: TRBJ2-3
d_gene: .
v_gene: TRBV7-3
CDR3nt: TGTGCCAGCAGCCCTGTTGCGGGGCTAACCTCAGATACGCAGTATTTT
CDR3aa: CASSPVAGLTSDTQYF

abundance: .
len: 18
j_gene: TRBJ2-1
d_gene: TRBD2
v_gene: TRBV12-5
CDR3nt: TGTGCTAGTGGTACGGGACTAGCGGGAGGGCCGAGTAACAATGAGCAGTTCTTC
CDR3aa: CASGTGLAGGPSNNEQFF

abundance: .
len: 14
j_gene: TRBJ2-6
d_gene: .
v_gene: TRBV19
CDR3nt: TGTGCCAGTAGTTTGGGATCTGGGGCCAACGTCCTGACTTTC
CDR3aa: CASSLGSGANVLTF

abundance: few
len: 12
j_gene: TRBJ2-5
d_gene: .
v_gene: TRBV30
CDR3nt: TGTGCCTGGAGCCGGACAGCAGAGACCCAGTACTTC
CDR3aa: CAWSRTAETQYF

abundance: once
len: 14
j_gene: TRBJ1-4
d_gene: .
v_gene: TRBV5-1
CDR3nt: TGCGCCAGCAGCTTGGAGATAGGGACTGAAAAACTGTTTTTT
CDR3aa: CASSLEIGTEKLFF

abundance: .
len: 13
j_gene: TRBJ1-5
d_gene: .
v_gene: TRBV18
CDR3nt: TGTGCCAGCTCACCCGATGGGGCCCGGCCCCAGCATTTT
CDR3aa: CASSPDGARPQHF

abundance: .
len: 16
j_gene: TRBJ2-7
d_gene: TRBD2
v_gene: TRBV27
CDR3nt: TGTGCCAGCAGTTCATCAATAGCGGGAGGCTCCTACGAGCAGTACTTC
CDR3aa: CASSSSIAGGSYEQYF

abundance: medium-sized
len: 16
j_gene: TRBJ1-2
d_gene: TRBD1
v_gene: TRBV10-3
CDR3nt: TGTGCCATCAATCGAGTCCCGGGACAGGGTGGCTATGGCTACACCTTC
CDR3aa: CAINRVPGQGGYGYTF

abundance: once
len: 13
j_gene: TRBJ2-7
d_gene: .
v_gene: TRBV19
CDR3nt: TGTGCCAGTAGTATATCGGTAGTCTACGAGCAGTACTTC
CDR3aa: CASSISVVYEQYF

abundance: .
len: 13
j_gene: TRBJ1-6
d_gene: TRBD1
v_gene: TRBV14
CDR3nt: TGTGCCAGCAGCCTACAGGGGTGGTCACCCCTCCACTTT
CDR3aa: CASSLQGWSPLHF

abundance: .
len: 13
j_gene: TRBJ2-1
d_gene: .
v_gene: TRBV7-2
CDR3nt: TGTGCCAGCAGCTTAGTTTGGGGGAATGAGCAGTTCTTC
CDR3aa: CASSLVWGNEQFF

abundance: once
len: 13
j_gene: TRBJ2-7
d_gene: .
v_gene: TRBV4-1
CDR3nt: TGCGCCAGCAGCCAAGGGCCCTCCTACGAGCAGTACTTC
CDR3aa: CASSQGPSYEQYF

abundance: .
len: 15
j_gene: TRBJ2-3
d_gene: .
v_gene: TRBV5-1
CDR3nt: TGCGCCAGCAGCCTTGCTTTCCCCGGGGGAGATACGCAGTATTTT
CDR3aa: CASSLAFPGGDTQYF

abundance: .
len: 14
j_gene: TRBJ2-1
d_gene: .
v_gene: TRBV27
CDR3nt: TGTGCCAGCAGTGGGGACCCCGTTTACAATGAGCAGTTCTTC
CDR3aa: CASSGDPVYNEQFF

abundance: .
len: 13
j_gene: TRBJ2-1
d_gene: TRBD2
v_gene: TRBV18
CDR3nt: TGTGCCAGCTCACCAATGAAGGCGGGAGTACGGTTCTTC
CDR3aa: CASSPMKAGVRFF

abundance: medium-sized
len: 14
j_gene: TRBJ2-6
d_gene: .
v_gene: TRBV6-1
CDR3nt: TGTGCCAGCAGTGGCATCTCTGGGGCCAACGTCCTGACTTTC
CDR3aa: CASSGISGANVLTF